This record looks at one T cell receptor beta chain sequence and its context. What it binds is unknown. The entry originates in a study of T cell responses to AZD1222 COVID-19 vaccine. Broader study findings: Donors were chiefly white British, with a greater number of females, and clonal diversity was perhaps underestimated. After the peak T cell response, and only then, were repertoires sampled.

The CDR3 consists of 15 residues. The V gene lost 0 bases and the J gene lost 4 bases, with 10 bases spanning the gap. Per germline, CDR1 MNHEY and CDR2 SVGAGI. Second-dose groups at about 4 or about 12 weeks were pooled. Only in-frame clones appear in the TCRdb table, and some are missing; sequencing was by immunoSEQ multiplex PCR. Of 95,000 to 150,000 clones in the sample, 85% were seen once. The rearrangement links TRBV6-5 to TRBJ1-3; D is perhaps TRBD1 (5 bases). The origin of this receptor is an adult who received the AZD1222 COVID-19 vaccine. The source material was peripheral blood, sampled 28 days after the second AZD1222 dose. The CDR3 loop reads CASSYSSAGGNTIYF. The CDR3 coding sequence is TGTGCCAGCAGTTACTCTTCGGCAGGGGGAAACACCATATATTTT.